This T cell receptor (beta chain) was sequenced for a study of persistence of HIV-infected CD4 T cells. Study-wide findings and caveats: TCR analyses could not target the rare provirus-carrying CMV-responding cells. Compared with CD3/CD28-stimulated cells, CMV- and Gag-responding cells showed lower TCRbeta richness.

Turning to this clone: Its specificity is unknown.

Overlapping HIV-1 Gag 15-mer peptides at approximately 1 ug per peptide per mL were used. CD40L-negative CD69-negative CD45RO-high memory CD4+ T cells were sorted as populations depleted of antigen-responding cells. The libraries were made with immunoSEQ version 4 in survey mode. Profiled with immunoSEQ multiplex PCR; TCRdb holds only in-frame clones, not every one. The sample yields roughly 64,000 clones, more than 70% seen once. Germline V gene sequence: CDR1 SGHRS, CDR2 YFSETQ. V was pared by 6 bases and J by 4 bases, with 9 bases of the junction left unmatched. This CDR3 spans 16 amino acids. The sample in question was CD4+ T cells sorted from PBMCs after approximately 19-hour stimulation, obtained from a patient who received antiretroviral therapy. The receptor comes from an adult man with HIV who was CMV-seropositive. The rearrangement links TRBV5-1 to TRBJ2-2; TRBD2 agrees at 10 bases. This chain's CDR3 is CASIEAGGQSTGELFF. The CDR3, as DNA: TGCGCCAGCATTGAAGCGGGGGGGCAGAGCACCGGGGAGCTGTTTTTT.